These 27 T cell receptor beta chains were all obtained from the same sample, sequenced in a study of blood T cell repertoires in COVID-19. The data were produced by immunoSEQ multiplex PCR, yet TCRdb's version contains in-frame clones alone and is incomplete. The repertoire holds around 230,000 clones, around 90% seen once, with 7.2% in the top ten. The sequencing input was peripheral blood. These receptors originate from a man in his sixties who had recovered from COVID-19.

V usage is TRBV19 and J usage is TRBJ1-6; 7 bases align to TRBD1. This CDR3 is built from 16 residues. With 5 bases clipped from V and 2 bases from J, the junction kept 6 bases outside the gene matches. CDR1 LNHDA and CDR2 SQIVND come from the germline V gene (reference sequence). The CDR3 DNA reads TGTGCCAGTAGTTTGTCAGGGACAGCCTATAATTCACCCCTCCACTTT. Translated, it gives CASSLSGTAYNSPLHF.

Remarks on this clone: The same CDR3 is also encoded by other DNA sequences in this sample. The rearrangement links TRBV30 to TRBJ1-5, with D hard to call. CDR1 is GTSNPN, CDR2 SVGIG, per germline (reference sequence). The CDR3 contains 13 residues. V lost 0 bases and J 5 bases, leaving 8 bases between the germline ends. CDR3 nucleotides: TGTGCCTGGAGTGTACGCGAGGATCAGCCCCAGCATTTT. Protein product: CAWSVREDQPQHF.

The chain combines TRBV5-6 with TRBJ1-6; 7 nucleotides match TRBD1. This CDR3 has 16 amino acids. V lost 0 bases to trimming and J lost 9 bases; unmatched junction nucleotides: 9. The germline V gene encodes CDR1 SGHDT and CDR2 YYEEEE. The CDR3 sequence is CASSLGGGTVGSPLHF. In DNA form, the CDR3 reads TGTGCCAGCAGCTTGGGAGGAGGGACAGTCGGTTCACCCCTCCACTTT. Full variable domain (outside the CDR3, taken from reference TRBV5-6 and TRBJ1-6): DAGVTQSPTHLIKTRGQQVTLRCSPKSGHDTVSWYQQALGQGPQFIFQYYEEEERQRGNFPDRFSGHQFPNYSSELNVNALLLGDSALYLCASSLGGGTVGSPLHFGNGTRLTVT.

V and J are TRBV2 and TRBJ1-4; D possibly corresponds to TRBD1 (5 bases). The CDR3 is made up of 17 amino acids. The germline CDR1 and CDR2 sequences are SNHLY and FYNNEI. V lost 5 bases, J lost 0 bases, and 16 bases lay in between. CDR3 bases: TGTGCCAGCAGTTCTTACCTTGACAGAGCAACTAATGAAAAACTGTTTTTT. Protein: CASSSYLDRATNEKLFF.

This sequence joins TRBV18 and TRBJ2-5; D call uncertain. The V gene's germline CDR1 is KGHSH and CDR2 LQKENI. This CDR3 has 12 amino acids. The V end was cut by 1 base, the J end by 5 bases, with 5 bases between. The CDR3 region is CASSPQSETQYF. The DNA of the CDR3 is TGTGCCAGCTCACCACAATCGGAGACCCAGTACTTC. The full variable domain, rest sourced from reference TRBV18 and TRBJ2-5, is NAGVMQNPRHLVRRRGQEARLRCSPMKGHSHVYWYRQLPEEGLKFMVYLQKENIIDESGMPKERFSAEFPKEGPSILRIQQVVRGDSAAYFCASSPQSETQYFGPGTRLLVL.

This sequence joins TRBV5-5 and TRBJ2-4; TRBD2 matches at 8 bases. From germline, CDR1 is SGHKS and CDR2 YYEKEE (reference sequence). V shed 0 bases and J 11 bases; nucleotides not matched to a gene: 4. This CDR3 is built from 13 residues. The CDR3 nucleotides are TGTGCCAGCAGCTTGGAAGCGGGGGCTGTTCAGTACTTC. This codes for CASSLEAGAVQYF.

This clone was picked up a small number of times. V is TRBV6-5 and J is TRBJ1-2, with TRBD1 identical over 7 bases. J lost 8 bases, V lost 6 bases, and 9 bases had no gene match. Germline V lookup: CDR1 MNHEY, CDR2 SVGAGI. This CDR3 region has 13 residues. CDR3 DNA sequence: TGTGCCAGCAGCATGAACAGGGGTGAAGGCTACACCTTC. Its protein is CASSMNRGEGYTF.

This CDR3 is CASGSTSGGDLETQYF. The DNA for the CDR3 is TGTGCTAGTGGTTCGACTAGCGGGGGGGACTTGGAGACCCAGTACTTC. V and J are TRBV12-5 and TRBJ2-5, with 14 bases aligning to TRBD2. J was trimmed by 5 bases and V by 4 bases; bases with no gene match: 6. The germline gives CDR1 LGHNT, CDR2 FRNRAP. The CDR3 sequence is 16 residues long.

The chain links TRBV3-1 (or the pseudogene TRBV3-2) to TRBJ1-1; TRBD1 might be the D (6 bases). CDR1 LGHDT and CDR2 YNNKEL come from the germline V gene (reference sequence). V dropped 4 bases and J dropped 1 base, with 13 bases sitting between them. This CDR3 has 15 amino acids. For the CDR3, the DNA is TGTGCCAGCAGCCTCCCGGGACAACCGAACACTGAAGCTTTCTTT. Protein: CASSLPGQPNTEAFF.

V and J are TRBV6-5 and TRBJ1-1; D perhaps matches TRBD1 (5 bases). With 2 bases removed from V and 4 bases from J, the gap between germline ends came to 11 bases. The germline V gene encodes CDR1 MNHEY and CDR2 SVGAGI. The CDR3 spans 14 residues. DNA for the CDR3: TGTGCCAGCAGTTACGGGACTCGCTTCACTGAAGCTTTCTTT. Protein sequence: CASSYGTRFTEAFF.

This chain uses TRBV3-1 (or the pseudogene TRBV3-2) with TRBJ2-2; no firm D call. The CDR3 consists of 16 residues. Germline assignment: CDR1 LGHDT and CDR2 YNNKEL (reference sequence). V lost 2 bases to trimming and J lost 1 base, with 11 bases between them. For the CDR3, the DNA is TGTGCCAGCAGCCAATACTTGCCAAGGAACACCGGGGAGCTGTTTTTT. The encoded protein is CASSQYLPRNTGELFF.

The rearrangement uses TRBV5-1 and TRBJ2-1; the match to TRBD2 covers 11 bases. Germline loops: CDR1 SGHRS, CDR2 YFSETQ. The CDR3 length is 15 residues. Trimming at V came to 1 base and at J to 7 bases, leaving 4 bases not matched to a gene. CDR3 sequence reads: CASSLITSGGNEQFF. In nucleotides, the CDR3 is TGCGCCAGCAGCTTGATAACTAGCGGGGGAAATGAGCAGTTCTTC.

This clone was recorded only once. The V and J genes are TRBV6-1 and TRBJ1-2, with 7 bases lining up with TRBD1. V shed 0 bases, J shed 8 bases, and the junction held 6 bases outside the gene matches. This CDR3 is built from 14 residues. Germline CDR1 and CDR2: MNHNS and SASEGT. The CDR3 region is CASSEAWVGGGYTF. The CDR3 coding sequence is TGTGCCAGCAGTGAAGCGTGGGTAGGGGGCGGCTACACCTTC.

This chain uses TRBV11-2 with TRBJ1-2; a possible D gene is TRBD1 (6 bases). The CDR3 totals 14 residues. With 1 base removed from V and 5 bases from J, the gap between germline ends came to 11 bases. The germline V gene encodes CDR1 SGHAT and CDR2 FQNNGV. CDR3 residues: CASSLGQGLYGYTF. The CDR3 coding sequence is TGTGCCAGCAGCTTAGGGCAGGGGCTTTATGGCTACACCTTC.

The chain links TRBV30 to TRBJ1-3; D is ambiguous. Germline V lookup: CDR1 GTSNPN, CDR2 SVGIG (reference sequence). The CDR3 spans 15 residues. V lost 3 bases and J 0 bases, leaving 12 bases between the germline ends. The CDR3 spells CAWRSSGYSGNTIYF. The CDR3 DNA follows: TGTGCCTGGAGAAGTTCGGGTTACTCTGGAAACACCATATATTTT.

The chain is built from TRBV28 and TRBJ1-6; the D is unclear. V gave up 1 base and J gave up 7 bases, with 11 bases separating them. Germline loops: CDR1 MDHEN, CDR2 SYDVKM. The CDR3 is made up of 15 amino acids. CDR3 loop: CASSLFGPENSPLHF. CDR3 DNA: TGTGCCAGCAGTTTATTCGGTCCGGAGAATTCACCCCTCCACTTT.

The chain employs TRBV5-1 and TRBJ2-5; a weak D match, TRBD2 (5 bases). Trimming stripped 1 base from V and 1 base from J, with 14 bases between. The CDR3 is 16 residues long. Germline V gene data show CDR1 as SGHRS and CDR2 as YFSETQ. Here the CDR3 reads CASSLNGRRPQETQYF. The DNA for the CDR3 is TGCGCCAGCAGCTTGAACGGTAGGAGGCCCCAAGAGACCCAGTACTTC. Full variable domain (remainder filled in from reference TRBV5-1 and TRBJ2-5): KAGVTQTPRYLIKTRGQQVTLSCSPISGHRSVSWYQQTPGQGLQFLFEYFSETQRNKGNFPGRFSGRQFSNSRSEMNVSTLELGDSALYLCASSLNGRRPQETQYFGPGTRLLVL.

This clone was counted between two and nine times. The identical CDR3 is also encoded by other nucleotide sequences in the sample. The chain carries TRBV5-1 and TRBJ1-5; weak D call: TRBD1 (6 bases). CDR3 length: 15 amino acids. Trimming removed 0 bases from V and 0 bases from J, with 7 bases in between. Germline CDR1 SGHRS, CDR2 YFSETQ. This CDR3 reads CASSLEGVSNQPQHF. CDR3 sequence (DNA): TGCGCCAGCAGCTTGGAGGGGGTTAGCAATCAGCCCCAGCATTTT.

The V gene is TRBV5-6, the J gene TRBJ1-4; D remains unclear. From germline, CDR1 is SGHDT and CDR2 YYEEEE. The CDR3 covers 13 residues. V dropped 1 base and J dropped 8 bases, with 9 bases sitting between them. The CDR3: CASSLHTVEKLFF. CDR3 sequence (DNA): TGTGCCAGCAGCTTGCATACGGTAGAAAAACTGTTTTTT.

The rearrangement joins TRBV5-1 to TRBJ2-7; D remains unclear. CDR3 size: 11 residues. The ends were cut back, 4 bases at V and 5 bases at J, with 7 bases in the middle. CDR1 is SGHRS and CDR2 is YFSETQ in the germline V gene. The CDR3 protein is CASSRHNEQYF. CDR3 nucleotides: TGCGCCAGCAGCAGACACAACGAGCAGTACTTC. Full variable domain (missing parts from reference TRBV5-1 and TRBJ2-7): KAGVTQTPRYLIKTRGQQVTLSCSPISGHRSVSWYQQTPGQGLQFLFEYFSETQRNKGNFPGRFSGRQFSNSRSEMNVSTLELGDSALYLCASSRHNEQYFGPGTRLTVT.

This sequence joins TRBV6-5 and TRBJ1-2; D is possibly TRBD1 (5 bases). The CDR3 sequence is 16 residues long. V lost 0 bases and J lost 2, with 13 bases in between. Germline V gene data show CDR1 as MNHEY and CDR2 as SVGAGI. The DNA of the CDR3 is TGTGCCAGCAGTTACTCGAAGACAGCAGGGAACTATGGCTACACCTTC. It specifies CASSYSKTAGNYGYTF.

This clone was observed at least ten times. CDR3 protein: CASSRDSYNSPLHF. The CDR3 nucleotides read TGTGCCAGCAGCAGGGACAGCTATAATTCACCCCTCCACTTT. The chain combines TRBV7-8 with TRBJ1-6, with 7 bases fitting TRBD1. The CDR3 length is 14 residues. The V and J ends lost 5 bases and 3 bases, in that order; junction bases with no gene match: 1. The germline V gene encodes CDR1 SGHVS and CDR2 FQNEAQ.

This clone was detected only once. The same CDR3 also results from other DNA sequences found in this sample. The V call is TRBV3-1 (or the pseudogene TRBV3-2), the J call TRBJ1-2, with unresolved D. Germline V gene lookup returns CDR1 LGHDT and CDR2 YNNKEL (reference sequence). The CDR3 covers 12 residues. Trimming left V 2 bases short and J 7 bases short, with 8 bases between. The CDR3 nucleotides read TGTGCCAGCAGCCAACGGGGTTCTGGCTACACCTTC. Protein sequence: CASSQRGSGYTF.

This clone was detected many times. The V and J genes are TRBV6-2 or TRBV6-3 and TRBJ2-4, with 8 bases matching TRBD2. CDR1 is MNHEY, CDR2 SVGEGT, per germline. The CDR3 runs 15 residues. V lost 2 bases and J lost 7; bases outside the gene matches: 7. CDR3 bases: TGTGCCAGCAGTTACGTCGGGGGGGCCGGGAACATTCAGTACTTC. Residues: CASSYVGGAGNIQYF.

The chain has TRBV27 and TRBJ1-4; 12 bases map to TRBD1. Germline trimming cut 10 bases from V and 7 bases from J; bases unmatched to any gene: 4. Germline V CDR1 and CDR2: MNHEY, SMNVEV (reference sequence). The CDR3 has 13 amino acids. The CDR3: CATGTGGIEKLFF. The DNA for the CDR3 is TGTGCCACTGGGACAGGGGGCATTGAAAAACTGTTTTTT.

This clone was detected a few times. This rearrangement joins TRBV20-1 to TRBJ2-7; D perhaps matches TRBD1 (6 bases). Trimming cost V 5 bases and J 6 bases, with 11 bases left between them. The CDR3 consists of 11 residues. Per the germline V gene, CDR1 is DFQATT and CDR2 is SNEGSKA (reference sequence). In DNA form, the CDR3 reads TGCAGTGCTCTACAGGGCCGCGAGCAGTACTTC. It codes for CSALQGREQYF.

The CDR3 DNA sequence: TGTGCCAGCAGTTACGCAGGGACTGACTCAGATACGCAGTATTTT. This codes for CASSYAGTDSDTQYF. The chain employs TRBV6-5 and TRBJ2-3; D may be TRBD2 (6 bases). This CDR3 is built from 15 residues. Trimming cost V 2 bases and J 4 bases, with 13 bases left between them. The germline gives CDR1 MNHEY, CDR2 SVGAGI.